This TCR beta chain was profiled in a study of cytomegalovirus exposure and HLA in healthy donors. Study observations and caveats: Reportedly, cytomegalovirus status was diagnosed with high sensitivity and specificity. Clonal expansion, a later analysis showed, was greater in HLA-associated TCR beta chains than in equally common others.

Sampled while nominally healthy, donors likely had unrecorded immune exposures. A word on this clone: Antigen specificity is unknown.

The V and J ends lost 4 bases and 0 bases, in that order; junction bases with no gene match: 18. The CDR3 contains 21 residues. Germline V CDR1 and CDR2: LGHNT, FRNRAP. 60 Vbeta and 13 Jbeta primers were used in PCR. Produced via immunoSEQ multiplex PCR; TCRdb's table is partial and in-frame only. The repertoire holds about 120,000 clones, with about 80% as singletons. The chain carries TRBV12-5 and TRBJ2-6; 7 nucleotides align to TRBD1. What was sequenced was PBMCs. The receptor was isolated from a female donor in good health and CMV-seronegative. CDR3 in DNA: TGTGCTAGTGGTTCACCTAACAGGACAGGATGGAAATACTCTGGGGCCAACGTCCTGACTTTC. This sequence encodes CASGSPNRTGWKYSGANVLTF.